Detailed here is one TCR beta chain. The antigen is unknown. The data were taken from a study of beta chain features in type 1 diabetes. Notes on the study in general: Moderate but significant shortening of TCRB CDR3s was recorded in all four CD4+ subsets from Type 1 diabetes patients. With patients and controls alike, PCR might favor shorter templates to an equal degree.

This CDR3 is 15 amino acids long. Germline CDR1 SGHTA, CDR2 FQGNSA. V lost 2 bases and J lost 6; bases outside the gene matches: 8. By way of CD45RO/CCR7/CD25/CD127/CD95/CD27, the CD4+ regulatory, stem cell-like memory, central memory and naive cells were sorted. The authors obtained over 98% purity in all sorted populations. The sequenced template was cDNA made from the entire isolated RNA. Profiled with immunoSEQ multiplex PCR; TCRdb holds only in-frame clones, not every one. Of 17,000 or so clones listed, roughly two thirds are singletons. This TCR came from a man younger than 45 with type 1 diabetes. The chain recombines TRBV7-2 with TRBJ1-1; the match to TRBD1 covers 8 bases. Sequenced sample: stem cell memory CD4+ T cells from blood. For the CDR3, the DNA is TGTGCCAGCAGCTTAACAGGGGGGGTAGTCGCTGAAGCTTTCTTT. Protein product: CASSLTGGVVAEAFF.